These 17 T cell receptor beta chains were sequenced from one sample in a study of CD8 T cells in Susac syndrome. cDNA came from 0.5 to 1 ug RNA primed by random hexamers. From the immunoSEQ multiplex PCR reads, TCRdb called clonotypes with MiXCR, one entry per CDR3 protein. The sample lists 150,000 to 200,000 distinct CDR3 sequences; approximately 94% were seen once. The sample comprised CD4+ T cells from PBMCs. The receptors originated from a human donor with Susac syndrome.

This chain links TRBV15 with TRBJ2-5, with D perhaps being TRBD1 or TRBD2 (6 bases each). V lost 1 base to trimming and J lost 5 bases, with 20 bases between them. Germline V gene lookup returns CDR1 LNHNV and CDR2 YYDKDF (reference sequence). The CDR3 is 17 amino acids. As DNA, the CDR3 is TGTGCCACCAGCAGAGGGGATATACAGGGAGGACGGGAGACCCAGTACTTC. Protein: CATSRGDIQGGRETQYF. Together with reference TRBV15 and TRBJ2-5, the CDR3 gives the full variable domain: DAMVIQNPRYQVTQFGKPVTLSCSQTLNHNVMYWYQQKSSQAPKLLFHYYDKDFNNEADTPDNFQSRRPNTSFCFLDIRSPGLGDTAMYLCATSRGDIQGGRETQYFGPGTRLLVL.

A single count supports this clonotype. The chain joins TRBV7-2 to TRBJ2-1; D unresolved. Trimming took off 1 base at V and 0 bases at J, with 7 bases between the two ends. This CDR3 comprises 15 residues. Germline V gene sequence: CDR1 SGHTA, CDR2 FQGNSA. The CDR3 loop is CASSLGSSSYNEQFF. The CDR3, as DNA: TGTGCCAGCAGCTTAGGATCTAGCTCCTACAATGAGCAGTTCTTC.

V gene TRBV12-3 or TRBV12-4 combines with J gene TRBJ1-1; D may be TRBD1 (6 bases). V gave up 3 bases and J gave up 7 bases, with 12 bases separating them. The CDR3 extends over 13 amino acids. The CDR3 DNA reads TGTGCCAGCAGTTTGCAATTAGGGGGTGAAGCTTTCTTT. It yields the protein CASSLQLGGEAFF.

The chain uses TRBV9 and TRBJ2-3; tentatively, D is TRBD1 (6 bases). This CDR3 is 14 amino acids long. Germline V CDR1 and CDR2: SGDLS, YYNGEE. The V gene lost 1 base and the J gene lost 3 bases, with 9 bases spanning the gap. CDR3 nucleotide sequence: TGTGCCAGCAGCGTAAGCACAGGGACAGATACGCAGTATTTT. It codes for CASSVSTGTDTQYF. The full variable domain, in which reference TRBV9 and TRBJ2-3 provide the parts outside the CDR3, is DSGVTQTPKHLITATGQRVTLRCSPRSGDLSVYWYQQSLDQGLQFLIQYYNGEERAKGNILERFSAQQFPDLHSELNLSSLELGDSALYFCASSVSTGTDTQYFGPGTRLTVL.

This chain connects TRBV30 to TRBJ1-4; D is unclear. Deletions cut 3 bases from V and 8 bases from J, with 1 base between. The CDR3 covers 9 residues. Germline CDR1 and CDR2: GTSNPN and SVGIG (reference sequence). For the CDR3, the DNA is TGTGCCTGGAGGGAAAAACTGTTTTTT. This sequence encodes CAWREKLFF. The entire variable domain, with the rest obtained from reference TRBV30 and TRBJ1-4, is as follows: SQTIHQWPATLVQPVGSPLSLECTVEGTSNPNLYWYRQAAGRGLQLLFYSVGIGQISSEVPQNLSASRPQDRQFILSSKKLLLSDSGFYLCAWREKLFFGSGTQLSVL.

The chain recombines TRBV27 with TRBJ1-1, with 9 nucleotides matching TRBD1. Looked up from germline, CDR1 is MNHEY and CDR2 is SMNVEV (reference sequence). The CDR3 covers 14 residues. The V gene end was trimmed by 5 bases and the J gene end by 3 bases; junction bases not matched to a gene: 4. The CDR3 protein is CASSHRDRDTEAFF. The CDR3 bases are TGTGCCAGCAGTCACCGGGACAGGGACACTGAAGCTTTCTTT.

The chain has TRBV20-1 and TRBJ2-7, with 7 bases fitting TRBD1. Germline loops: CDR1 DFQATT, CDR2 SNEGSKA (reference sequence). The V segment lost 5 bases and the J segment 2 bases; nucleotides outside the gene matches: 3. The CDR3 is made up of 12 amino acids. CDR3 in amino acids: CSAAGTAYEQYF. For the CDR3, the DNA is TGCAGTGCTGCCGGGACAGCCTACGAGCAGTACTTC.

V and J are TRBV5-6 and TRBJ2-7, with D hard to call. The V and J ends lost 4 bases and 0 bases respectively, with 14 bases between them. The CDR3 has 15 residues. Germline V gene lookup returns CDR1 SGHDT and CDR2 YYEEEE. CDR3 region: CASSPRLISSYEQYF. CDR3 in DNA: TGTGCCAGCAGCCCCCGTCTAATTAGCTCCTACGAGCAGTACTTC.

CDR3 region: CASSSWVNEQYF. CDR3 sequence (DNA): TGTGCCAGCAGCTCGTGGGTTAACGAGCAGTACTTC. The chain joins TRBV11-1 to TRBJ2-7; D uncertain. The V gene's germline CDR1 is SGHAT and CDR2 FQDESV (reference sequence). The CDR3 length is 12 residues. V dropped 4 bases and J dropped 5 bases, with 9 bases sitting between them.

The gene calls are TRBV19 and TRBJ1-4; possibly TRBD1 for D (6 bases). CDR1 is LNHDA and CDR2 is SQIVND in the germline V gene (reference sequence). V lost 6 bases, J lost 4 bases, and 12 bases lay in between. The CDR3 extends over 14 amino acids. The DNA for the CDR3 is TGTGCCAGTAGAACAGGGAGAGGTAATGAAAAACTGTTTTTT. It translates to CASRTGRGNEKLFF.

The V and J genes are TRBV12-5 and TRBJ1-3; no firm D call. The CDR3 spans 14 residues. Trimming removed 5 bases at V and 2 bases at J, with 10 bases between. Germline V gives CDR1 LGHNT, CDR2 FRNRAP. The CDR3 spells CASGDDSAGNTIYF. CDR3 DNA sequence: TGTGCTAGTGGTGATGACTCAGCTGGAAACACCATATATTTT.

The V and J genes are TRBV7-2 and TRBJ2-7; 11 bases match TRBD1. The CDR3 consists of 15 residues. The V gene end was trimmed by 5 bases and the J gene end by 7 bases; junction bases not matched to a gene: 10. CDR1 is SGHTA, CDR2 FQGNSA, per germline. The CDR3 DNA follows: TGTGCCAGCAGCCCCACATGGACAGGGGGCAGGGAGCAGTACTTC. This encodes CASSPTWTGGREQYF.

The chain couples TRBV5-1 to TRBJ2-7, with D possibly being TRBD1 (6 bases). Germline V gene data show CDR1 as SGHRS and CDR2 as YFSETQ. V lost 5 bases and J 1 base, leaving 19 bases between the germline ends. The CDR3 covers 16 residues. CDR3 bases: TGCGCCAGCAGAAAAAGTAGGGACACAAGTTCCTACGAGCAGTACTTC. Amino acid sequence: CASRKSRDTSSYEQYF.

The chain couples TRBV20-1 to TRBJ2-7; D possibly uses TRBD1 or TRBD2 (5 bases each). The CDR3 runs 13 residues. Germline loops: CDR1 DFQATT, CDR2 SNEGSKA (reference sequence). V dropped 3 bases and J dropped 5 bases, with 14 bases sitting between them. The CDR3 sequence: CSASRQGRDEQYF. CDR3 nucleotides: TGCAGTGCTAGTAGGCAGGGACGGGACGAGCAGTACTTC.

The chain is built from TRBV5-1 and TRBJ2-3; 9 positions agree with TRBD2. V was pared by 0 bases and J by 8 bases, with 7 bases of the junction left unmatched. Germline values: CDR1 SGHRS, CDR2 YFSETQ. There are 15 residues in the CDR3. This CDR3 reads CASSLDAGGPGTQYF. Here the CDR3 DNA reads TGCGCCAGCAGCTTGGACGCGGGGGGGCCGGGTACGCAGTATTTT.

The chain joins TRBV2 to TRBJ2-3; possible D gene TRBD2, 6 bases. V was cut by 4 bases and J by 3 bases, with 11 bases left in between. The CDR3 length is 14 residues. The germline V gene has CDR1 SNHLY and CDR2 FYNNEI. The CDR3 here is CASSVGLSTDTQYF. In DNA form, the CDR3 reads TGTGCCAGCAGTGTAGGACTAAGTACAGATACGCAGTATTTT.

This clonotype was seen a single time. This rearrangement joins TRBV6-5 to TRBJ1-2; TRBD1 is a possible D gene (5 bases). Germline V gene lookup returns CDR1 MNHEY and CDR2 SVGAGI. V was pared by 2 bases and J by 2 bases, with 15 bases between. The CDR3 has 16 amino acids. The CDR3 spells CASSYQTSTANYGYTF. In DNA, the CDR3 is TGTGCCAGCAGTTACCAGACTTCGACAGCCAACTATGGCTACACCTTC.